Presented here are 23 T cell receptor beta chains from one specimen sequenced in a study of regulatory T cells in long-lasting Graves disease. Construction of the TCR beta libraries employed iRepertoire HTBI primers in conjunction with Arm-PCR of CDR3 regions. TCRdb re-analysed the multiplex PCR reads in MiXCR, keeping a single row per CDR3 protein. The sample holds some 340,000 distinct CDR3 sequences, roughly 12% seen once. Described time point: newly diagnosed GD, antithyroid drugs for less than 3 months. TCR sequences were obtained from RNA taken from PBMCs. These same records also appear under a second study, on T cells in Graves' hyperthyroidism and ophthalmopathy.

The sample consisted of peripheral blood mononuclear cells (PBMCs), taken at new diagnosis, from a patient treated with antithyroid drugs. The receptors here all came from a woman aged 18-30 years with Graves disease.

This clonotype occurred a few times. This chain joins TRBV20-1 and TRBJ2-7, with 8 nucleotides matching TRBD2. The CDR3 contains 15 residues. CDR1 is DFQATT and CDR2 is SNEGSKA in the germline V gene (reference sequence). J lost 0 bases, V lost 4 bases, and 8 bases had no gene match. The CDR3 nucleotides are TGCAGTGCTAAGGAGGCGGGAGGTCCCTCCTACGAGCAGTACTTC. Translation: CSAKEAGGPSYEQYF.

V is TRBV20-1 and J is TRBJ2-7; D is ambiguous. V lost 5 bases and J lost 6, with 14 bases in between. The germline CDR1 and CDR2 sequences are DFQATT and SNEGSKA (reference sequence). This CDR3 has 12 amino acids. CDR3 protein: CSAERFSGEQYF. The CDR3, as DNA: TGCAGTGCTGAAAGGTTTTCGGGCGAGCAGTACTTC.

In its sample, this clonotype was seen many times. The V gene is TRBV28, the J gene TRBJ2-7; D call uncertain. Germline V CDR1 and CDR2: MDHEN, SYDVKM. The CDR3 loop spans 12 amino acids. Trimming took off 1 base at V and 4 bases at J, with 5 bases between the two ends. CDR3 protein: CASSLSGYEQYV. CDR3 coding DNA: TGTGCCAGCAGTTTATCCGGATACGAGCAGTACGTC.

A few counts support this clonotype. J is TRBJ2-1 and V is TRBV7-9; the D is unclear. Germline CDR1 reads SEHNR; CDR2 reads FQNEAQ (reference sequence). The CDR3 contains 14 residues. Trimming pared 4 bases from V and 7 bases from J, leaving 14 bases between. CDR3 coding DNA: TGTGCCAGCAGCTCACCGGGCTTTCAGAATGAGCAGTTCTTC. As protein: CASSSPGFQNEQFF.

This clonotype was counted at least ten times. The gene calls are TRBV20-1 and TRBJ1-2; no firm D call. V was shortened by 3 bases and J by 4 bases, with 9 bases between the two germline ends. Germline-derived CDR1 and CDR2 are DFQATT and SNEGSKA (reference sequence). The CDR3 extends over 12 amino acids. CDR3 DNA: TGCAGTGCTAGCCTGGGTCGCTATGGCTACACCTTC. It translates to CSASLGRYGYTF.

The chain employs TRBV5-1 and TRBJ2-5; tentative D call: TRBD2 (6 bases). Germline lookup yields CDR1 SGHRS and CDR2 YFSETQ. This CDR3 has 15 residues. V gave up 1 base and J gave up 2 bases, with 12 bases separating them. CDR3 in DNA: TGCGCCAGCAGCTTGTACATCGGGGGTCAAGAGACCCAGTACTTC. Its translation: CASSLYIGGQETQYF. The variable domain in full, completed from reference TRBV5-1 and TRBJ2-5, reads KAGVTQTPRYLIKTRGQQVTLSCSPISGHRSVSWYQQTPGQGLQFLFEYFSETQRNKGNFPGRFSGRQFSNSRSEMNVSTLELGDSALYLCASSLYIGGQETQYFGPGTRLLVL.

The V call is TRBV10-3, the J call TRBJ1-4, with D possibly TRBD1 on 5 matching bases. The germline gives CDR1 ENHRY, CDR2 SYGVKD. The CDR3 contains 15 residues. With 10 bases removed from V and 3 bases from J, the gap between germline ends came to 18 bases. In nucleotides, the CDR3 is TGTGCCACCCGACGAGGGGAAGGGGCTAATGAAAAACTGTTTTTT. Translation: CATRRGEGANEKLFF.

The table lists this clonotype with many counts. V is TRBV4-1 and J is TRBJ2-1; maybe TRBD1 (5 bases). The V and J ends lost 0 bases and 8 bases respectively, with 11 bases between them. Germline CDR1 is MGHRA and CDR2 is YSYEKL. CDR3 length: 14 residues. In DNA form, the CDR3 reads TGCGCCAGCAGCCAAGAAGGCAGGGTGGATGAGCAGTTCTTC. Protein product: CASSQEGRVDEQFF.

This clonotype was seen only once. Just one base apart from a much larger clone, this may be a read error. This chain joins TRBV7-2 and TRBJ1-2; D not certain. The CDR3 covers 14 residues. V was trimmed by 6 bases and J by 3 bases, leaving 14 bases between them. Per the germline V gene, CDR1 is SGHTA and CDR2 is FQGNSA. CDR3: CASRPPRRHYGYTF. CDR3 in DNA: TGTGCCAGCAGACCCCCTAGGCGCCACTATGGCTACACCTTC.

This clonotype occurred many times. The chain carries TRBV28 and TRBJ1-1; D call uncertain. V shed 6 bases and J shed 5 bases, with 10 bases lying between them. This CDR3 has 12 residues. The germline gives CDR1 MDHEN, CDR2 SYDVKM. This CDR3 reads CASSRYGTEAFF. CDR3 DNA: TGTGCCAGCAGCCGATACGGGACTGAAGCTTTCTTT.

V is TRBV10-3 and J is TRBJ2-1, with D unclear. The CDR3 totals 15 residues. Germline loops: CDR1 ENHRY, CDR2 SYGVKD. Trimming left V 3 bases short and J 9 bases short, with 18 bases between. The CDR3 sequence: CAISDPGPHMGEQFF. The CDR3 nucleotides read TGTGCCATCAGTGACCCGGGCCCACATATGGGTGAGCAGTTCTTC.

This clonotype appeared a few times. The chain carries TRBV15 and TRBJ1-4; no definite D call. The CDR3 has 16 residues. The V gene's germline CDR1 is LNHNV and CDR2 YYDKDF (reference sequence). Trimming pared 2 bases from V and 0 bases from J, leaving 10 bases between. The CDR3 here is CATSRSPGATNEKLFF. Here the CDR3 DNA reads TGTGCCACCAGCAGATCCCCAGGCGCAACTAATGAAAAACTGTTTTTT.

This clonotype was observed a few times. The J gene is TRBJ2-7, the V gene TRBV19; 9 bases agree with TRBD1. The V and J ends lost 7 bases and 3 bases, in that order; junction bases with no gene match: 4. CDR1 and CDR2 (germline): LNHDA, SQIVND (reference sequence). The CDR3 is 13 residues long. The CDR3 region is CASKGQGIYEQYF. The CDR3 DNA follows: TGTGCCAGTAAAGGACAGGGGATCTACGAGCAGTACTTC.

This clonotype has at least ten counts. The CDR3 loop is CASSLKPGLAGIDTQYF. In nucleotides, the CDR3 is TGTGCCAGCAGCTTAAAACCGGGACTAGCGGGCATCGATACGCAGTATTTT. This rearrangement joins TRBV5-4 to TRBJ2-3; 12 nucleotides align to TRBD2. J gave up 6 bases and V 2 bases, and 10 bases lay outside the gene matches. The germline V gene has CDR1 SGHNT and CDR2 YYREEE (reference sequence). CDR3 length: 17 residues.

This clonotype was recorded a few times. This may come from a read error, since a much larger clone is one base off. J is TRBJ1-1 and V is TRBV20-1; D is undetermined. This CDR3 is built from 15 residues. Between the trimmed V and J ends, which lost 6 bases and 2 bases, there was a span of 19 bases. CDR1 and CDR2 (germline): DFQATT, SNEGSKA (reference sequence). The CDR3 coding sequence is TGCAGTGCCCCATGGGCAATTCCAGGCAACACTGAAGCTTTCTTT. This encodes CSAPWAIPGNTEAFF.

The genes are TRBV4-3 and TRBJ2-1, with 10 bases matching TRBD2. The CDR3 length is 21 residues. Germline CDR1 LGHNA, CDR2 YSLEER. After removal of 0 bases from V and 8 bases from J, the junction contained 22 bases not matched to a gene. This CDR3 is CASSQDIFTLAGEKGSDEQFF. The CDR3 coding sequence is TGCGCCAGCAGCCAAGATATTTTCACCCTAGCGGGGGAGAAAGGGTCCGATGAGCAGTTCTTC.

In its sample, this clonotype was seen many times. This chain joins TRBV7-6 and TRBJ2-1, with a possible D match to TRBD2 (7 bases). Germline V gene sequence: CDR1 SGHVS, CDR2 FNYEAQ. The V end lost 1 base, the J end lost 4 bases, and 11 bases lay between the germline ends. This CDR3 spans 15 amino acids. The CDR3, as DNA: TGTGCCAGCAGCTTAGGCAGGGGAGGGTACAATGAGCAGTTCTTC. As protein: CASSLGRGGYNEQFF.

V is TRBV20-1 and J is TRBJ2-2, with unresolved D. The germline V gene has CDR1 DFQATT and CDR2 SNEGSKA (reference sequence). The CDR3 loop spans 16 amino acids. Deletions cut 2 bases from V and 4 bases from J, with 17 bases between. The CDR3 region has the DNA TGCAGTGCTAGACTTTCTCGGAATTTAGGCACCGGGGAGCTGTTTTTT. Its protein is CSARLSRNLGTGELFF.

This clonotype was counted ten times or more. The V gene is TRBV6-1, the J gene TRBJ2-2; D ambiguous. The CDR3 is made up of 15 amino acids. V lost 2 bases and J 1 base, leaving 8 bases between the germline ends. Per germline, CDR1 MNHNS and CDR2 SASEGT. The CDR3 nucleotides are TGTGCCAGCAGTGAAATCTCGGGGAACACCGGGGAGCTGTTTTTT. Translated, it gives CASSEISGNTGELFF.

In its sample, this clonotype was seen many times. The chain combines TRBV5-1 with TRBJ2-6, with D hard to call. This CDR3 region has 13 residues. V dropped 6 bases and J dropped 0 bases, with 4 bases sitting between them. CDR1 and CDR2 from the germline V gene are SGHRS and YFSETQ. CDR3 loop: CASTSSGANVLTF. CDR3 sequence (DNA): TGCGCCAGCACCTCCTCTGGGGCCAACGTCCTGACTTTC.

This clonotype was counted ten times or more. The V call is TRBV6-1, the J call TRBJ2-5; unclear D gene. The V end lost 6 bases, the J end lost 7 bases, and 9 bases lay between the germline ends. CDR3 length equals 11 residues. Germline assignment: CDR1 MNHNS and CDR2 SASEGT. In nucleotides, the CDR3 is TGTGCCAGCAGATTATCTGGGACCCAGTACTTC. Amino acids: CASRLSGTQYF.

This clonotype was seen many times. V is TRBV7-2 and J is TRBJ2-3, with D possibly TRBD2 on 5 matching bases. This CDR3 comprises 17 residues. CDR1 SGHTA and CDR2 FQGNSA come from the germline V gene. Deletions cut 2 bases from V and 6 bases from J, with 21 bases between. CDR3 nucleotide sequence: TGTGCCAGCAGCTTACTCGGCATAGCTCAGACGGGGGATACGCAGTATTTT. As protein: CASSLLGIAQTGDTQYF.

The chain is built from TRBV20-1 and TRBJ2-7; TRBD1 matches at 7 bases. V was clipped by 6 bases and J by 6 bases; unmatched bases: 8. CDR1 and CDR2 (germline): DFQATT, SNEGSKA (reference sequence). The CDR3 spans 12 residues. The CDR3 DNA is TGCAGTGCCACCGACAGGGCGGGCGAGCAGTACTTC. As protein: CSATDRAGEQYF.